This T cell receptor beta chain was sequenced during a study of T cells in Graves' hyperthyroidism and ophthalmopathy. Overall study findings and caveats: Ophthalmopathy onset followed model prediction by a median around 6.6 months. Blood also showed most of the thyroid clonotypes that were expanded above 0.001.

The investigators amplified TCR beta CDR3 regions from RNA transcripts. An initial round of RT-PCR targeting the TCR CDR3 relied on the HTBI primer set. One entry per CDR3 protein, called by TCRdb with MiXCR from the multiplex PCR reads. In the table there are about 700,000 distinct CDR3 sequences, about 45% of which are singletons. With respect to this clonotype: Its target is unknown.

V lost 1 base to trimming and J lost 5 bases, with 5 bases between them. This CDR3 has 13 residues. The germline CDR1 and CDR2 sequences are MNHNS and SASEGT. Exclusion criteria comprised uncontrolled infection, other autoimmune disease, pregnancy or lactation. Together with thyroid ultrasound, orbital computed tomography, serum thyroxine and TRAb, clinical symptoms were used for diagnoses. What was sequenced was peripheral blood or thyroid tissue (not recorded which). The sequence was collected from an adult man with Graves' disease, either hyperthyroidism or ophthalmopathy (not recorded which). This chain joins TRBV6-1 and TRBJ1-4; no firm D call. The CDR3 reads CASSEGWNEKLFF. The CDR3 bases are TGTGCCAGCAGTGAAGGGTGGAATGAAAAACTGTTTTTT.